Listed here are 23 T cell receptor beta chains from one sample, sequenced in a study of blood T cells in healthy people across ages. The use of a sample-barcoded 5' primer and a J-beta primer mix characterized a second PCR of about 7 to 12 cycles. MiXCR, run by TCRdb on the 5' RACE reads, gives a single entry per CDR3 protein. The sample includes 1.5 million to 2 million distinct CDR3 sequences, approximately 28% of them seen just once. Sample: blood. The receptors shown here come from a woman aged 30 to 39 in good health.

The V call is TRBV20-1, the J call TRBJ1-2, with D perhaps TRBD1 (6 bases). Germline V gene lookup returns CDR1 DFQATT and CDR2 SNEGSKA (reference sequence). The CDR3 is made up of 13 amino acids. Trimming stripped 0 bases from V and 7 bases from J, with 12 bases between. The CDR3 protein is CSARERVGGGYTF. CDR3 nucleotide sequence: TGCAGTGCTAGAGAAAGGGTAGGGGGTGGCTACACCTTC.

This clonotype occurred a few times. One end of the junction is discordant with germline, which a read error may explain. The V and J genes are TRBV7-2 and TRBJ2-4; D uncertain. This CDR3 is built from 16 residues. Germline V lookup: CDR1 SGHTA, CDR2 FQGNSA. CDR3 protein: CASSLSPSVAKNIQYF. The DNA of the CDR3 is TGCGCCAGCAGCTTAAGCCCTTCCGTAGCCAAAAACATTCAGTACTTC.

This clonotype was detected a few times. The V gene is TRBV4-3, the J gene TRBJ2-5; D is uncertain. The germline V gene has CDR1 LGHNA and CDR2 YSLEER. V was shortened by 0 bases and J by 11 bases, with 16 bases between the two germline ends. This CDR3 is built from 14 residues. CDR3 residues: CASSQDLGFDQQYF. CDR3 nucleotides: TGCGCCAGCAGCCAAGACTTGGGCTTTGACCAGCAGTACTTC.

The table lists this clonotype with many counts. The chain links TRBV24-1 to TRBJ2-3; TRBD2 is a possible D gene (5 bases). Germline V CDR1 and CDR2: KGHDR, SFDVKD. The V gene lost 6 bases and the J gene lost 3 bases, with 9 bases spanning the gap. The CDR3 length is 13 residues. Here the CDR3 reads CATSPPGTDTQYF. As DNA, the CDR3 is TGTGCCACCAGTCCCCCGGGGACAGATACGCAGTATTTT.

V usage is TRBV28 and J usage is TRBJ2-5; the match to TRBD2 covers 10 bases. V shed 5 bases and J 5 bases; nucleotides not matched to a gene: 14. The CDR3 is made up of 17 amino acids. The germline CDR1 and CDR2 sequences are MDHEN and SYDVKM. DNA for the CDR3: TGTGCCAGCAGTACCCAGTCTAGCGGGGGAGGGCTGGAGACCCAGTACTTC. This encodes CASSTQSSGGGLETQYF.

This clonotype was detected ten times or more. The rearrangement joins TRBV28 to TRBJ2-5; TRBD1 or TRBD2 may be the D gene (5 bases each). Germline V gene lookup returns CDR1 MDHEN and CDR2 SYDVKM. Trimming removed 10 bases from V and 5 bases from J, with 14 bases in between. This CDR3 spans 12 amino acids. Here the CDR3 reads CAIEGSFETQYF. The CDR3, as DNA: TGTGCCATCGAGGGGTCCTTTGAGACCCAGTACTTC.

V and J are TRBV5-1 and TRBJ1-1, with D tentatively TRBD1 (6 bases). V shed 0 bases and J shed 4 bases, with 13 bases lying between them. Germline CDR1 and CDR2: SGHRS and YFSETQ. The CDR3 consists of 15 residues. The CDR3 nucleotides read TGCGCCAGCAGCTTGGCAGGGGCGTCAAGCACTGAAGCTTTCTTT. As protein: CASSLAGASSTEAFF.

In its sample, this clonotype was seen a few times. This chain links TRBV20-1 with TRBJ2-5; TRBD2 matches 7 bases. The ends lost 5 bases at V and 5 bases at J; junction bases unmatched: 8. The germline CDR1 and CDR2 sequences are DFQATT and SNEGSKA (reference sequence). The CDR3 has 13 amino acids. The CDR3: CSALGGDLETQYF. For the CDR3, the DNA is TGCAGTGCTTTGGGGGGGGATTTGGAGACCCAGTACTTC.

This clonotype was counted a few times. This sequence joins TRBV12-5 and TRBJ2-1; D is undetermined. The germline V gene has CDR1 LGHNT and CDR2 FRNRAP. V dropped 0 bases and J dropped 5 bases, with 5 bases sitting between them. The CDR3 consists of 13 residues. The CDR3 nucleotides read TGTGCTAGTGGTTTGGTACCAGACAATGAGCAGTTCTTC. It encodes CASGLVPDNEQFF.

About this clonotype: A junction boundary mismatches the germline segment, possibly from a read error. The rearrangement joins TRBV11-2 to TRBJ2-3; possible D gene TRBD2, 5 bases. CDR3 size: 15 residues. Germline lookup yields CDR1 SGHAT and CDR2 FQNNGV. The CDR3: CTSSFTRAPADTQYF. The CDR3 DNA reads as TGTACCAGCAGCTTTACTAGAGCCCCGGCAGATACGCAGTATTTT. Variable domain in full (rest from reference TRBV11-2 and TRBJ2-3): EAGVAQSPRYKIIEKRQSVAFWCNPISGHATLYWYQQILGQGPKLLIQFQNNGVVDDSQLPKDRFSAERLKGVDSTLKIQPAKLEDSAVYLCTSSFTRAPADTQYFGPGTRLTVL.

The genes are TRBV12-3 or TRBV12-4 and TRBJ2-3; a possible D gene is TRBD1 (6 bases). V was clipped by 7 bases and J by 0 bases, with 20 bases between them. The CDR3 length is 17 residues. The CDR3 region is CASTARGLGGSTDTQYF. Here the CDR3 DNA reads TGTGCCAGCACCGCAAGGGGTCTAGGGGGTAGCACAGATACGCAGTATTTT.

The CDR3 sequence is CASSEERKPQHF. The CDR3 bases are TGTGCCAGCAGTGAAGAAAGAAAGCCCCAGCATTTT. The V call is TRBV2, the J call TRBJ1-5, with D unresolved. The CDR3 has 12 residues. The V gene lost 1 base and the J gene lost 8 bases, with 6 bases spanning the gap. Germline CDR1 and CDR2: SNHLY and FYNNEI.

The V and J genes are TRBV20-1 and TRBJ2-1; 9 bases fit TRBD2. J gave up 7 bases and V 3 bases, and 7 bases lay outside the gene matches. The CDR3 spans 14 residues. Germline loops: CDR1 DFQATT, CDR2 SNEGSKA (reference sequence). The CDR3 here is CSASEAGGGNEQFF. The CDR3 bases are TGCAGTGCTAGCGAAGCGGGAGGAGGTAATGAGCAGTTCTTC.

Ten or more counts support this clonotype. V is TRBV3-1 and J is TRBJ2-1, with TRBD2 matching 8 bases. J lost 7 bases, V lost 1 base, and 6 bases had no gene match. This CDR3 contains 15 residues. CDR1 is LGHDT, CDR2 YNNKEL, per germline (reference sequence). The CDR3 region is CASSQVRTSNNEQFF. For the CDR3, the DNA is TGTGCCAGCAGCCAAGTAAGGACTAGCAATAATGAGCAGTTCTTC.

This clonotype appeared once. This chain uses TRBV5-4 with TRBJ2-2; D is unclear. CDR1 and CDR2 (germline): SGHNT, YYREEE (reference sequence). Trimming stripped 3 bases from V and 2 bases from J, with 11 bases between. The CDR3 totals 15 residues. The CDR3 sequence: CASSSEERNTGELFF. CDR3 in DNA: TGTGCCAGCAGCTCCGAGGAGAGAAACACCGGGGAGCTGTTTTTT.

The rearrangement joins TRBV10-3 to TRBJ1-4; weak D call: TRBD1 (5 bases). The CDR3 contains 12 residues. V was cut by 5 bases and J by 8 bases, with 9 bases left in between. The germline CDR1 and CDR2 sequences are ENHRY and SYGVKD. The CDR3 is CAISQRGEKLFF. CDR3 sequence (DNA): TGTGCCATCAGTCAACGGGGCGAAAAACTGTTTTTT.

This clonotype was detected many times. The CDR3 DNA sequence: TGTGCCAGCAGCGTCCGAGGGTACAATGAGCAGTTCTTC. It yields the protein CASSVRGYNEQFF. The chain uses TRBV9 and TRBJ2-1; TRBD2 is a possible D gene (5 bases). Germline V CDR1 and CDR2: SGDLS, YYNGEE. The CDR3 is 13 amino acids. Trimming took 2 bases from V and 4 from J, leaving 7 bases between them.

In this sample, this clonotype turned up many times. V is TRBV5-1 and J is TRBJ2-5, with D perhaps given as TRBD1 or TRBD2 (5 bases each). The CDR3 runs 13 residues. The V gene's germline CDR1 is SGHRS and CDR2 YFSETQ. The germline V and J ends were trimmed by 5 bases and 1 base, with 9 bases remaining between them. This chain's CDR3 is CASRGPSQETQYF. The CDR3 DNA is TGCGCCAGCAGGGGACCGAGCCAAGAGACCCAGTACTTC.

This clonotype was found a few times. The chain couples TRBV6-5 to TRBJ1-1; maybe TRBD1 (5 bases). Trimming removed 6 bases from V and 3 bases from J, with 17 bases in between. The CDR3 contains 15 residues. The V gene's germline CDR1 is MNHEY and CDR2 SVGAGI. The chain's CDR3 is CASRSAPPRDTEAFF. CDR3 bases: TGTGCCAGCAGATCGGCCCCCCCCAGGGACACTGAAGCTTTCTTT.

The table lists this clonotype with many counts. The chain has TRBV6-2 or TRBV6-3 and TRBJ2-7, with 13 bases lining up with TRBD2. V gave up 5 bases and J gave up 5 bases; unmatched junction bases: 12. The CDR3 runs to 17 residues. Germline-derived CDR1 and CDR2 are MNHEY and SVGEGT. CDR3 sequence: CASSQSRTSGSPNEQYF. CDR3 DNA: TGTGCCAGCAGTCAATCGAGGACTAGCGGGAGCCCCAACGAGCAGTACTTC.

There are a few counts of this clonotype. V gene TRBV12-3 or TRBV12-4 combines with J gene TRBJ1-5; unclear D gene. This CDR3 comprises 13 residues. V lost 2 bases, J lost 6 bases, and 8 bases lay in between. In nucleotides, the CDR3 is TGTGCCAGCAGTTTATGGGGTTCTCAGCCCCAGCATTTT. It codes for CASSLWGSQPQHF.

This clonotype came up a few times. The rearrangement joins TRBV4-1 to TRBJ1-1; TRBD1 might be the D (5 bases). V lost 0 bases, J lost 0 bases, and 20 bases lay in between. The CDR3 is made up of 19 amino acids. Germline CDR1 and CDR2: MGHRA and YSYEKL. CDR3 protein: CASSQERFVPGTVNTEAFF. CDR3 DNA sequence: TGCGCCAGCAGCCAAGAGAGATTCGTCCCCGGGACGGTGAACACTGAAGCTTTCTTT.

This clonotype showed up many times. In DNA, the CDR3 is TGCGCCAGCAGCCAGAGGGGGCTCCGAGCTAACTATGGCTACACCTTC. Translated, it gives CASSQRGLRANYGYTF. The chain recombines TRBV4-3 with TRBJ1-2, with 7 positions matching TRBD1. The CDR3 runs to 16 residues. CDR1 is LGHNA, CDR2 YSLEER, per germline. V lost 3 bases to trimming and J lost 0 bases; unmatched junction nucleotides: 7.